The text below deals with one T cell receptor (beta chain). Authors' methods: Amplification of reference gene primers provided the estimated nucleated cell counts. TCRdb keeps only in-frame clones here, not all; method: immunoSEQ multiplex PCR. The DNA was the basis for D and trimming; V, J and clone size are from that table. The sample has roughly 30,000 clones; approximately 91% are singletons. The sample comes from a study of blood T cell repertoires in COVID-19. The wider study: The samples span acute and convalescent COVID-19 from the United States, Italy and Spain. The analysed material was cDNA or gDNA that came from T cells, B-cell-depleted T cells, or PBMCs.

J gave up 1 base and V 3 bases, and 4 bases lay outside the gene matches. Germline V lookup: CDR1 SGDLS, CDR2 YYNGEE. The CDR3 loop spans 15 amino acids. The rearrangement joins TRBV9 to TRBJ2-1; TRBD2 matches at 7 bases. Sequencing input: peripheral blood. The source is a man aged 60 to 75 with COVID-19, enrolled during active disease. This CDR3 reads CASSATSSSYNEQFF. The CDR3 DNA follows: TGTGCCAGCAGCGCGACTAGCAGTTCCTACAATGAGCAGTTCTTC.